A selection of T cell receptor beta chains follows, all from one sample in a study of CD8+ T cells in alopecia areata. Clones were sequenced by immunoSEQ multiplex PCR, and TCRdb holds only the in-frame ones, with some missing. The repertoire has 85,000 to 110,000 clones, approximately 52% of them found once; the top ten carry around 8.8%. Material: CD4+ T cells sorted from blood. These receptor sequences come from a human donor in good health. Both conserved end residues are part of each CDR3. The D gene is left open where the match is weak. A clone size is listed for some rows: how often the clone was seen (once, few, many), or a class if it is expanded.

cdr3_aa,cdr3_nt,cdr3_length,v_call,d_call,clone_size,j_call
CSVYRDGIQYF,TGCAGCGTCTACAGGGATGGCATTCAGTACTTC,11,TRBV29-1,.,few,TRBJ2-4
CASSLLAGGPNQPQHF,TGTGCCAGCAGCCTCCTGGCAGGGGGACCCAATCAGCCCCAGCATTTT,16,TRBV7-6,TRBD1,.,TRBJ1-5
CASRAGATRGYTF,TGTGCCAGTCGGGCAGGGGCTACGAGAGGCTACACCTTC,13,TRBV28,.,.,TRBJ1-2
CASSQDEQGSEAFF,TGTGCCAGCAGCCAAGACGAGCAGGGCAGTGAAGCTTTCTTT,14,TRBV14,.,few,TRBJ1-1
CAISDRGDYNEQFF,TGTGCCATCAGTGACAGGGGGGATTACAATGAGCAGTTCTTC,14,TRBV10-3,.,few,TRBJ2-1
CSVRLRLAVQETQYF,TGCAGCGTCCGCCTCCGACTAGCGGTACAAGAGACCCAGTACTTC,15,TRBV29-1,TRBD2,once,TRBJ2-5
CASGPIDTDTQYF,TGTGCTAGTGGCCCGATCGACACAGATACGCAGTATTTT,13,TRBV12-5,.,.,TRBJ2-3
CASRSLFSSDTQYF,TGTGCCAGCCGATCATTGTTCAGTTCAGATACGCAGTATTTT,14,TRBV2,.,.,TRBJ2-3
CASSPNRGQEAFF,TGTGCCAGCAGCCCCAACAGGGGACAGGAAGCTTTCTTT,13,TRBV7-2,TRBD1,.,TRBJ1-1
CASSLVGGNNYGYTF,TGTGCCAGCAGCTTAGTGGGAGGGAATAACTATGGCTACACCTTC,15,TRBV7-2,.,once,TRBJ1-2
CASSLRQTQETQYF,TGCGCCAGCAGCCTGAGACAGACACAAGAGACCCAGTACTTC,14,TRBV5-1,.,.,TRBJ2-5
CASSPGVAGANVLTF,TGTGCCAGCAGCCCCGGGGTGGCTGGGGCCAACGTCCTGACTTTC,15,TRBV2,.,.,TRBJ2-6
CACDRGGSPLHF,TGTGCCTGCGACAGGGGAGGTTCACCCCTCCACTTT,12,TRBV30,TRBD1,few,TRBJ1-6
CASSQQAGYTQYF,TGCGCCAGCAGCCAACAGGCGGGGTATACGCAGTATTTT,13,TRBV4-1,.,.,TRBJ2-3
CASSLWAGTGGKNEQFF,TGTGCCAGCAGTTTATGGGCCGGGACAGGGGGCAAGAATGAGCAGTTCTTC,17,TRBV28,TRBD1,.,TRBJ2-1
CASSPRTGADTQYF,TGTGCCAGTAGTCCACGGACAGGTGCAGATACGCAGTATTTT,14,TRBV19,TRBD1,once,TRBJ2-3
CSVEGTGYYGYTF,TGCAGCGTTGAGGGAACAGGGTACTATGGCTACACCTTC,13,TRBV29-1,.,few,TRBJ1-2
CASSQDPNPSGGGTQYF,TGTGCCAGCAGCCAAGATCCTAACCCTAGCGGGGGAGGGACCCAGTACTTC,17,TRBV4-2,TRBD2,.,TRBJ2-5
CASSRGPASGELFF,TGTGCCAGCTCCAGGGGGCCGGCATCCGGGGAGCTGTTTTTT,14,TRBV5-6,TRBD1,.,TRBJ2-2
CASSYPPMGEQFF,TGTGCCAGCAGTTACCCCCCTATGGGGGAGCAGTTCTTC,13,TRBV6-5,.,.,TRBJ2-1
CASSLGPDRAYGYTF,TGTGCCAGCAGCTTAGGGCCGGACAGGGCCTATGGCTACACCTTC,15,TRBV7-9,TRBD1,few,TRBJ1-2
CASNGQRNTEAFF,TGTGCCAGCAATGGACAGAGGAACACTGAAGCTTTCTTT,13,TRBV25-1,.,.,TRBJ1-1
CASTRTGTDYGYTF,TGTGCCAGCACACGGACAGGGACGGACTATGGCTACACCTTC,14,TRBV6-1,TRBD1,.,TRBJ1-2
CASSGSRGRQSSYNEQFF,TGTGCCAGCAGTGGCTCTAGGGGCCGGCAGAGCTCCTACAATGAGCAGTTCTTC,18,TRBV25-1,.,.,TRBJ2-1
CSVTAPNGYTF,TGCAGCGTTACAGCGCCAAATGGCTACACCTTC,11,TRBV29-1,.,few,TRBJ1-2
CASSPRPLYQETQYF,TGTGCCAGCAGCCCTCGACCATTGTACCAAGAGACCCAGTACTTC,15,TRBV7-2,.,.,TRBJ2-5